This T cell receptor (beta chain) is from a study of PD-L1 blockade in urothelial cancer (dated 2017 in TCRdb). Regarding the complete study: Every patient began therapy in the mid-2010s and was given atezolizumab 1,200 mg intravenously every 3 weeks. About 85% of the roughly 29 patients were males with bladder-origin urothelial cancer, and about 65% of the roughly 29 reported a prior smoking history. An ECOG performance status of 0 or 1 was recorded for the patients, and 0 to 3 prior chemotherapy regimens had been received by the patients. Blood samples were analyzed at two time points: 3 weeks after treatment start (second dose) and 6 weeks after treatment start. A median of about 150,000 T cells and 80,000 or so unique TCRs was obtained from blood samples, and a median clonality of roughly 0.082 was observed. The study, an exploratory multi-omic analysis, examined somatic, immune and clinical correlates of response to PD-L1 blockade with atezolizumab in urothelial cancer. TCR sequencing covered pretreatment tumor samples and matched, serially collected peripheral blood taken before and after atezolizumab treatment. Durable clinical benefit meant progression-free survival longer than 6 months, and TCR features were also tested against progression-free and overall survival. In the same patients, pretreatment tumors underwent whole exome sequencing and RNA sequencing in addition to TCR sequencing. Durable clinical benefit was achieved by nine patients but not by the remaining 20. Approximately 29 patients had pretreatment blood TCR-seq, approximately 24 had at least one posttreatment blood collection, and approximately 24 had tumor TCR-seq.

To note about this clone: Its binding antigen is unknown. No per-base quality is available; no much larger clone lies one base away.

To estimate absolute template abundance from read counts, synthetic TCR analog templates were spiked into each PCR. The immunoSEQ assay was used to amplify TCRbeta CDR3 regions from genomic DNA with bias-controlled V and J gene primers. Sequencing of rearranged TCRbeta segments was done at approximately 20X coverage. From the authors' description of their analysis: Clustering was used to correct sequencing errors, and CDR3s were annotated against IMGT to assign V, D and J genes. Downstream analyses used only productive TCRbeta rearrangements and left out out-of-frame or stop-codon sequences. Clonality was calculated as one minus the Shannon entropy normalized by the log of the number of unique productive sequences. Clones differing between time points or between blood and tumor were identified by Fisher's exact test with Benjamini-Hochberg correction at adjusted p below 0.01. The immuneACCESS repertoire file appears here via TCRdb, limited to in-frame rearrangements. These files lack a portion of the clones; in checked studies, under half of the deficit traces to unresolved V genes, and the cause of the others is not known. The V and J calls and clone size were taken over from that table, and D and trimming were inferred from the DNA. This sample holds around 53,000 clones; roughly 84% were observed only once. The ten largest account for about 6% of the sample.

Broader findings and caveats from the paper: Because of the small sample size (n ≈ 27) and the many exploratory analyses performed, the results are intended to be regarded as hypothesis-generating. Improved progression-free and overall survival was found to be associated with pretreatment peripheral blood TCR clonality below the median. Patients with durable benefit showed greater expansion of tumor-associated TCR clones in peripheral blood 3 weeks after starting treatment (n ≈ 21, p = 0.022).

A total of 25 to 35 patients with locally advanced or metastatic urothelial carcinoma, treated at Memorial Sloan Kettering on a trial protocol, made up the cohort. Peripheral blood mononuclear cells were collected pretreatment and during treatment, with between 1 and 8 total time points obtained per patient. The Qiagen DNeasy Blood extraction kit was used to purify genomic DNA from total PBMCs and tumor samples. PBMCs were collected pretreatment and during treatment, and were isolated and stored as previously described. The source of this sequence is a man aged 40-49 years with urothelial cancer. The sample in question was PBMCs, obtained around atezolizumab (anti-PD-L1) treatment.

The CDR3 region reads CASSLGGGSEEFF. The nucleotide sequence is given as TGTGCCAGCAGCTTAGGGGGAGGGTCAGAGGAGTTCTTC. The receptor chain draws on TRBV7-3 and TRBJ2-1; 7 bases in between match TRBD2. Compared with germline, V lacks 2 bases and J lacks 14 bases; bases without a gene match: 9. Via the germline V gene, CDR1 is SGHTA and CDR2 FQGTGA. From its cysteine to its phenylalanine, the CDR3 spans 13 amino acids. Only the CDR3 DNA stays, 39 bases, in frame from base 1.